One and the same sample provided the 26 T cell receptor beta chains below, sequenced in a study of control samples from healthy donors and cancer patients. Some clones are missing from TCRdb's copy, which holds only in-frame ones; the method was immunoSEQ multiplex PCR. In the table there are about 47,000 clones, 80% of which are singletons. Material: blood. These TCRs come from a man between 65 and 85 years old in good health.

This clone was counted only a few times. The chain carries TRBV4-1 and TRBJ2-7; 10 bases are shared with TRBD2. This CDR3 has 14 amino acids. V gave up 3 bases and J gave up 1 base; unmatched junction bases: 0. Germline V CDR1 and CDR2: MGHRA, YSYEKL. CDR3 protein: CASSQGLASYEQYF. DNA of the CDR3: TGCGCCAGCAGCCAGGGACTAGCGTCCTACGAGCAGTACTTC.

The chain carries TRBV28 and TRBJ2-1; 8 bases line up with TRBD2. V was clipped by 5 bases and J by 0 bases; unmatched bases: 3. The CDR3 runs to 15 residues. The V gene's germline CDR1 is MDHEN and CDR2 SYDVKM. CDR3 amino acids: CASSELAVSYNEQFF. CDR3 bases: TGTGCCAGCAGTGAACTAGCGGTCTCCTACAATGAGCAGTTCTTC.

This clone was detected only a few times. This chain uses TRBV5-4 with TRBJ2-3, with 12 bases identical to TRBD2. The CDR3 runs to 16 residues. Germline trimming cut 3 bases from V and 5 bases from J; bases unmatched to any gene: 7. Germline CDR1 SGHNT, CDR2 YYREEE (reference sequence). The CDR3 spells CASSSTSGGRKDTQYF. The DNA of the CDR3 is TGTGCCAGCAGCTCCACTAGCGGGGGGCGGAAAGATACGCAGTATTTT.

The V and J genes are TRBV21-1 and TRBJ2-1; the table's TRBD1 call for D was not verified on the DNA. TRBV21-1 is a recognized pseudogene. The CDR3 has 15 residues. CDR3 in amino acids: CASSMEKGANNEQFF. In DNA, the CDR3 is TGTGCCAGCAGCATGGAGAAGGGGGCGAACAATGAGCAGTTCTTC.

The rearrangement joins TRBV6-4 to TRBJ2-3; the D call may be TRBD1 or TRBD2 (5 bases each). V was clipped by 0 bases and J by 2 bases, with 12 bases between them. CDR3 length equals 16 residues. Germline CDR1 MRHNA, CDR2 SNTAGT. For the CDR3, the DNA is TGTGCCAGCAGTGACTCCGGGCACGGGGCCACAGATACGCAGTATTTT. This gives the protein CASSDSGHGATDTQYF.

This clone was observed a few times. This chain connects TRBV19 to TRBJ2-2, with D hard to call. The length of the CDR3 is 15 residues. Germline V gene sequence: CDR1 LNHDA, CDR2 SQIVND (reference sequence). V was shortened by 6 bases and J by 4 bases, with 15 bases between the two germline ends. Written as DNA, the CDR3 is TGTGCCAGTAGCCCGACCTCGACGGGCACCGGGGAGCTGTTTTTT. Translated: CASSPTSTGTGELFF.

V is TRBV18 and J is TRBJ2-6; no clear D gene. CDR3 length: 17 amino acids. Per the germline V gene, CDR1 is KGHSH and CDR2 is LQKENI. The V end was cut by 1 base, the J end by 1 base, with 11 bases between. The CDR3 DNA follows: TGTGCCAGCTCACCACTTCCTGTCGGTTCTGGGGCCAACGTCCTGACTTTC. This translates into CASSPLPVGSGANVLTF.

This chain connects TRBV3-1 (or the pseudogene TRBV3-2) to TRBJ2-7; TRBD2 is a possible D gene (5 bases). The CDR3 totals 13 residues. V lost 8 bases, J lost 3 bases, and 14 bases lay in between. In germline, CDR1 is LGHDT, CDR2 YNNKEL (reference sequence). The CDR3 reads CASSLKLDYEQYF. The CDR3 coding sequence is TGTGCCAGCTCTCTAAAACTAGACTACGAGCAGTACTTC.

This chain joins TRBV28 and TRBJ1-4; 9 nucleotides match TRBD1. The CDR3 contains 16 residues. Trimming at V came to 4 bases and at J to 7 bases, leaving 10 bases not matched to a gene. Germline CDR1 reads MDHEN; CDR2 reads SYDVKM. CDR3 bases: TGTGCCAGCAGTTCCCCTACAGGGGGCGCTCGTGAAAAACTGTTTTTT. Amino acids: CASSSPTGGAREKLFF.

V usage is TRBV28 and J usage is TRBJ1-4; D unresolved. V was pared by 5 bases and J by 5 bases, with 15 bases between. Per the germline V gene, CDR1 is MDHEN and CDR2 is SYDVKM. The CDR3 length is 15 residues. The CDR3 region is CASSRKLFPNEKLFF. For the CDR3, the DNA is TGTGCCAGCAGTCGTAAGTTGTTTCCCAATGAAAAACTGTTTTTT.

The genes are TRBV19 and TRBJ1-5; D perhaps matches TRBD1 (5 bases). The CDR3 runs to 15 residues. V was cut by 5 bases and J by 10 bases, with 21 bases left in between. In germline, CDR1 is LNHDA, CDR2 SQIVND (reference sequence). The CDR3 here is CASSGASLGRGPQHF. CDR3 DNA: TGTGCCAGTAGTGGGGCATCTTTGGGACGGGGCCCCCAGCATTTT.

The gene calls are TRBV5-1 and TRBJ2-7; D possibly corresponds to TRBD2 (6 bases). The CDR3 extends over 13 amino acids. CDR1 and CDR2 (germline): SGHRS, YFSETQ. Trimming shortened V by 5 bases and J by 7 bases, and 16 bases separated the two germline ends. The CDR3 nucleotides read TGCGCCAGCAGTCGCGGGACCTCACCAGAGCAGTACTTC. This translates into CASSRGTSPEQYF. The variable domain in full, with the rest retrieved from reference TRBV5-1 and TRBJ2-7, is KAGVTQTPRYLIKTRGQQVTLSCSPISGHRSVSWYQQTPGQGLQFLFEYFSETQRNKGNFPGRFSGRQFSNSRSEMNVSTLELGDSALYLCASSRGTSPEQYFGPGTRLTVT.

J is TRBJ1-1 and V is TRBV7-9; 8 bases align to TRBD1. The germline gives CDR1 SEHNR, CDR2 FQNEAQ (reference sequence). J was trimmed by 2 bases and V by 5 bases; bases with no gene match: 7. The CDR3 has 15 amino acids. The CDR3 bases are TGTGCCAGCAGCGCACGGGACAGGCTAAACACTGAAGCTTTCTTT. Translated, it gives CASSARDRLNTEAFF.

The V and J genes are TRBV7-9 and TRBJ2-1; 10 bases agree with TRBD2. The CDR3 length is 17 residues. Germline V CDR1 and CDR2: SEHNR, FQNEAQ (reference sequence). The junction had 17 bases not matched to a gene; V was cut back by 5 bases and J by 10 bases. In DNA form, the CDR3 reads TGTGCCAGCAGCCCACCCCCGTCTAGCGGGAGAGATGACGAGCAGTTCTTC. Protein: CASSPPPSSGRDDEQFF.

V and J are TRBV13 and TRBJ2-7; 10 nucleotides agree with TRBD2. The ends lost 6 bases at V and 6 bases at J; junction bases unmatched: 2. The germline V gene has CDR1 PRHDT and CDR2 FYEKMQ (reference sequence). This CDR3 is 12 amino acids long. CDR3: CASRRTSGEQYF. As DNA, the CDR3 is TGTGCCAGCAGGCGGACTAGCGGCGAGCAGTACTTC.

The chain has TRBV6-5 and TRBJ1-1; weak D call: TRBD1 (6 bases). This CDR3 region has 13 residues. The germline CDR1 and CDR2 sequences are MNHEY and SVGAGI. V was pared by 6 bases and J by 5 bases, with 13 bases between. This CDR3 is CASRQQQGTEAFF. CDR3 nucleotides: TGTGCCAGCAGACAACAACAGGGAACTGAAGCTTTCTTT.

In its sample, this clone is medium-sized (0.01 to 0.1%). The chain couples TRBV7-9 to TRBJ2-3; 8 bases are a match to TRBD1. J was trimmed by 0 bases and V by 5 bases; bases with no gene match: 10. Germline V gene sequence: CDR1 SEHNR, CDR2 FQNEAQ (reference sequence). The CDR3 has 17 amino acids. The CDR3 region has the DNA TGTGCCAGCAGCCCACTCTGGACAGGGATTAGCACAGATACGCAGTATTTT. It translates to CASSPLWTGISTDTQYF. Drawing the rest from reference TRBV7-9 and TRBJ2-3, the complete variable domain is DTGVSQNPRHKITKRGQNVTFRCDPISEHNRLYWYRQTLGQGPEFLTYFQNEAQLEKSRLLSDRFSAERPKGSFSTLEIQRTEQGDSAMYLCASSPLWTGISTDTQYFGPGTRLTVL.

As to this clone: Other DNA sequences from this sample encode an identical CDR3 as well. The V and J genes are TRBV28 and TRBJ1-5, with 9 bases lining up with TRBD1. With 3 bases clipped from V and 5 bases from J, the junction kept 2 bases outside the gene matches. The CDR3 loop spans 14 amino acids. Germline lookup yields CDR1 MDHEN and CDR2 SYDVKM. The chain's CDR3 is CASSLTGGYQPQHF. The CDR3 DNA sequence: TGTGCCAGCAGTTTGACAGGGGGTTATCAGCCCCAGCATTTT. The whole variable domain, remainder taken from reference TRBV28 and TRBJ1-5, is DVKVTQSSRYLVKRTGEKVFLECVQDMDHENMFWYRQDPGLGLRLIYFSYDVKMKEKGDIPEGYSVSREKKERFSLILESASTNQTSMYLCASSLTGGYQPQHFGDGTRLSIL.

The table lists this clone with a few counts. The V gene is TRBV9, the J gene TRBJ2-7; 10 bases are shared with TRBD2. Germline V gene data show CDR1 as SGDLS and CDR2 as YYNGEE. Trimming cost V 5 bases and J 9 bases; bases outside gene matches: 11. The CDR3 is 14 residues long. CDR3 protein: CASSVRAGGPRQYF. The CDR3 DNA sequence: TGTGCCAGCAGTGTCAGAGCGGGAGGGCCCAGGCAGTACTTC.

This rearrangement joins TRBV5-1 to TRBJ2-2; possible D gene TRBD2, 7 bases. The V end was cut by 3 bases, the J end by 6 bases, with 12 bases between. The CDR3 is made up of 14 amino acids. Germline-derived CDR1 and CDR2 are SGHRS and YFSETQ. In DNA, the CDR3 is TGCGCCAGCAGCTCCGGGGGGCGGGCCGGGGAGCTGTTTTTT. Residues: CASSSGGRAGELFF.

V is TRBV2 and J is TRBJ1-1, with 10 bases lining up with TRBD1. The V gene end was trimmed by 4 bases and the J gene end by 1 base; junction bases not matched to a gene: 3. There are 15 residues in the CDR3. Germline V lookup: CDR1 SNHLY, CDR2 FYNNEI. CDR3 sequence (DNA): TGTGCCAGCAGTGCCCGGACAGGGGGGAACACTGAAGCTTTCTTT. Translated, it gives CASSARTGGNTEAFF.

The chain uses TRBV18 and TRBJ1-3, with TRBD1 identical over 7 bases. Germline V gives CDR1 KGHSH, CDR2 LQKENI. This CDR3 contains 16 residues. V trimming: 5 bases; J trimming: 0 bases; junction bases outside the gene matches: 7. CDR3 sequence reads: CASSTLPGGSGNTIYF. The CDR3 DNA follows: TGTGCCAGCTCAACCCTTCCAGGGGGCTCTGGAAACACCATATATTTT. Filled out from reference TRBV18 and TRBJ1-3, the complete variable domain reads NAGVMQNPRHLVRRRGQEARLRCSPMKGHSHVYWYRQLPEEGLKFMVYLQKENIIDESGMPKERFSAEFPKEGPSILRIQQVVRGDSAAYFCASSTLPGGSGNTIYFGEGSWLTVV.

The chain is built from TRBV18 and TRBJ2-5; weak D call: TRBD2 (6 bases). Trimming took off 3 bases at V and 7 bases at J, with 12 bases between the two ends. This CDR3 has 13 amino acids. From germline, CDR1 is KGHSH and CDR2 LQKENI. The CDR3 is CASSPRREATQYF. CDR3 DNA: TGTGCCAGCTCACCTCGAAGGGAGGCGACCCAGTACTTC.

CDR3 in amino acids: CASRSGTWEQFF. The CDR3 nucleotides read TGCGCCAGCAGGTCCGGGACTTGGGAGCAGTTCTTC. The chain recombines TRBV4-1 with TRBJ2-1; perhaps TRBD2 as D (6 bases). The V end lost 6 bases, the J end lost 10 bases, and 13 bases lay between the germline ends. The CDR3 contains 12 residues. Germline CDR1 is MGHRA and CDR2 is YSYEKL.

The chain combines TRBV19 with TRBJ2-3; D remains unclear. The CDR3 has 13 residues. V lost 5 bases and J 10 bases, leaving 16 bases between the germline ends. Germline values: CDR1 LNHDA, CDR2 SQIVND (reference sequence). The chain's CDR3 is CASSEVGNRAQYF. CDR3 DNA sequence: TGTGCCAGTAGTGAAGTGGGAAATCGGGCGCAGTATTTT.

The J gene is TRBJ1-1, the V gene TRBV7-2, with a tentative D call TRBD1 (5 bases). Deletions cut 4 bases from V and 7 bases from J, with 13 bases between. CDR3 length: 13 amino acids. Germline V gene data show CDR1 as SGHTA and CDR2 as FQGNSA. CDR3 region: CASSSPGQGEAFF. The CDR3 coding sequence is TGTGCCAGCAGCTCACCAGGGCAAGGTGAAGCTTTCTTT.